The sequence of this TCR beta chain was determined in a study of blood T cell repertoires in COVID-19. Looking at the study overall: T cells, B-cell-depleted T cells, or PBMCs supplied cDNA or gDNA.

The protocol was immunoSEQ multiplex PCR, while the TCRdb copy is restricted to in-frame clones and leaves out a portion. The top ten hold around 6.5% of the sample, which has 240,000 or so clones, 86% seen once. There are 15 residues in the CDR3. From germline, CDR1 is SGHTA and CDR2 FQGTGA. After removal of 5 bases from V and 8 bases from J, the junction contained 7 bases not matched to a gene. The clonotype comes from a man aged 55 to 70 with acute or convalescent COVID-19. V usage is TRBV7-3 and J usage is TRBJ2-1; 12 nucleotides align to TRBD2. Material: peripheral blood. The CDR3 DNA follows: TGTGCCAGCAGCCTGGGACTAGCGGGTGCCTATGAGCAGTTCTTC. It codes for CASSLGLAGAYEQFF. Complete variable domain (other parts from reference TRBV7-3 and TRBJ2-1): GAGVSQTPSNKVTEKGKYVELRCDPISGHTALYWYRQSLGQGPEFLIYFQGTGAADDSGLPNDRFFAVRPEGSVSTLKIQRTERGDSAVYLCASSLGLAGAYEQFFGPGTRLTVL.